The 25 T cell receptor beta chains below come from one sample, sequenced in a study of graft-versus-host responses after intestinal transplantation. Antigen specificity for these receptors is unknown. Sequencing was performed with immunoSEQ multiplex PCR; in TCRdb, only in-frame clones are kept and a portion is missing. This table has under 140,000 clones, about 93% appearing once. The sequences come from unstimulated CD8+ T cells sorted from spleen or lymph node cells, collected before intestinal transplant. The receptors originated from a human donor who received an intestinal transplant.

The chain is built from TRBV29-1 and TRBJ2-2, with a weak D call TRBD2 (6 bases). V was cut by 1 base and J by 4 bases, with 10 bases left in between. The CDR3 sequence is 14 residues long. CDR1 is SQVTM, CDR2 ANQGSEA, per germline. The CDR3 sequence is CSVEGLSGTGELFF. DNA for the CDR3: TGCAGCGTTGAAGGTCTTAGCGGCACCGGGGAGCTGTTTTTT.

CDR3: CATSGDGSGANVLTF. CDR3 nucleotide sequence: TGTGCCACCAGCGGGGACGGCTCTGGGGCCAACGTCCTGACTTTC. The genes are TRBV15 and TRBJ2-6; D may match TRBD1 or TRBD2 (5 bases each). CDR3 size: 15 residues. CDR1 and CDR2 from the germline V gene are LNHNV and YYDKDF (reference sequence). V was shortened by 5 bases and J by 0 bases, with 8 bases between the two germline ends.

The rearrangement uses TRBV7-3 and TRBJ2-7, with 7 bases aligning to TRBD2. Trimming cost V 2 bases and J 3 bases; bases outside gene matches: 7. The germline V gene has CDR1 SGHTA and CDR2 FQGTGA. The CDR3 sequence is 15 residues long. CDR3 bases: TGTGCCAGCAGCTTACTTCCAGGCGGGGGCTACGAGCAGTACTTC. Translation: CASSLLPGGGYEQYF.

The rearrangement uses TRBV6-5 and TRBJ2-1; the D is unclear. Germline values: CDR1 MNHEY, CDR2 SVGAGI. This CDR3 is built from 12 residues. V was pared by 6 bases and J by 5 bases, with 8 bases between. The CDR3 DNA reads TGTGCCAGCAGCTCCCTCCACAATGAGCAGTTCTTC. Its protein product is CASSSLHNEQFF.

The gene calls are TRBV13 and TRBJ2-2; D is unresolved. Germline V lookup: CDR1 PRHDT, CDR2 FYEKMQ (reference sequence). V shed 1 base and J shed 4 bases, with 16 bases lying between them. The CDR3 runs 17 residues. CDR3 sequence reads: CASSLVPHGPGTGELFF. As DNA, the CDR3 is TGTGCCAGCAGCTTAGTCCCCCACGGGCCGGGCACCGGGGAGCTGTTTTTT.

The rearrangement joins TRBV29-1 to TRBJ2-2; D is unclear. Germline V gene lookup returns CDR1 SQVTM and CDR2 ANQGSEA. This CDR3 has 12 residues. Between the trimmed V and J ends, which lost 1 base and 6 bases, there was a span of 6 bases. The chain's CDR3 is CSVEGPAGELFF. The CDR3 region has the DNA TGCAGCGTTGAAGGCCCGGCCGGGGAGCTGTTTTTT.

V and J are TRBV7-9 and TRBJ2-5; possibly TRBD2 for D (6 bases). CDR3 length: 12 amino acids. V was cut by 3 bases and J by 5 bases, with 7 bases left in between. Germline V gene lookup returns CDR1 SEHNR and CDR2 FQNEAQ (reference sequence). In nucleotides, the CDR3 is TGTGCCAGCAGCTTGGGGACTGAGACCCAGTACTTC. This encodes CASSLGTETQYF.

The rearrangement uses TRBV7-9 and TRBJ2-7; 12 bases are a match to TRBD2. With 0 bases clipped from V and 2 bases from J, the junction kept 2 bases outside the gene matches. Germline V lookup: CDR1 SEHNR, CDR2 FQNEAQ (reference sequence). This CDR3 spans 16 amino acids. CDR3 bases: TGTGCCAGCAGCTTAGCGACTAGCGGGGGACCCTACGAGCAGTACTTC. Encoded protein: CASSLATSGGPYEQYF.

V and J are TRBV27 and TRBJ2-7; 7 bases map to TRBD1. V dropped 2 bases and J dropped 0; count of bases not matched to a gene: 4. The CDR3 covers 15 residues. The germline gives CDR1 MNHEY, CDR2 SMNVEV (reference sequence). The CDR3: CASSLRQGTSYEQYF. CDR3 DNA sequence: TGTGCCAGCAGTTTAAGACAGGGCACCTCCTACGAGCAGTACTTC.

The chain combines TRBV5-6 with TRBJ1-5, with TRBD1 matching 10 bases. CDR1 SGHDT and CDR2 YYEEEE come from the germline V gene. V shed 4 bases and J 4 bases; nucleotides not matched to a gene: 2. The CDR3 length is 14 residues. The CDR3 loop is CASSRDRGNQPQHF. The DNA of the CDR3 is TGTGCCAGCAGCAGGGACAGGGGAAATCAGCCCCAGCATTTT.

V gene TRBV19 combines with J gene TRBJ2-7; TRBD2 is a possible D gene (6 bases). This CDR3 is 12 amino acids long. Trimming cost V 10 bases and J 2 bases, with 12 bases left between them. Germline assignment: CDR1 LNHDA and CDR2 SQIVND (reference sequence). CDR3 protein: CATGASPYEQYF. The CDR3 DNA reads TGTGCCACGGGAGCTAGTCCCTACGAGCAGTACTTC.

The CDR3 nucleotides read TGTGCCAGCAGCGATTCTACCTACGAGCAGTACTTC. Its translation is CASSDSTYEQYF. This chain joins TRBV13 and TRBJ2-7; D unresolved. V was trimmed by 5 bases and J by 2 bases, leaving 7 bases between them. CDR3 length equals 12 residues. The germline gives CDR1 PRHDT, CDR2 FYEKMQ (reference sequence).

V is TRBV7-2 and J is TRBJ2-3; maybe TRBD2 (6 bases). The CDR3 is made up of 15 amino acids. Germline V gene sequence: CDR1 SGHTA, CDR2 FQGNSA. The V end was cut by 2 bases, the J end by 0 bases, with 9 bases between. The CDR3 coding sequence is TGTGCCAGCAGCTTAATAGGGACTAGCACAGATACGCAGTATTTT. This gives the protein CASSLIGTSTDTQYF.

The chain employs TRBV19 and TRBJ2-1; no reliable D call. The germline CDR1 and CDR2 sequences are LNHDA and SQIVND (reference sequence). The CDR3 loop spans 16 amino acids. V was trimmed by 1 base and J by 1 base, leaving 11 bases between them. CDR3 amino acids: CASSIGVAGSYNEQFF. CDR3 DNA sequence: TGTGCCAGTAGTATAGGTGTCGCAGGATCCTACAATGAGCAGTTCTTC. The variable domain in full, with the rest retrieved from reference TRBV19 and TRBJ2-1, is DGGITQSPKYLFRKEGQNVTLSCEQNLNHDAMYWYRQDPGQGLRLIYYSQIVNDFQKGDIAEGYSVSREKKESFPLTVTSAQKNPTAFYLCASSIGVAGSYNEQFFGPGTRLTVL.

The chain links TRBV7-8 to TRBJ2-1, with D tentatively TRBD1 (6 bases). This CDR3 is 16 amino acids long. Trimming took off 1 base at V and 5 bases at J, with 15 bases between the two ends. Germline values: CDR1 SGHVS, CDR2 FQNEAQ. The CDR3: CASSLGGQPKDNEQFF. For the CDR3, the DNA is TGTGCCAGCAGCTTAGGCGGACAGCCGAAGGACAATGAGCAGTTCTTC.

V usage is TRBV28 and J usage is TRBJ2-1; D is possibly TRBD1 (5 bases). V shed 7 bases and J shed 4 bases, with 17 bases lying between them. This CDR3 spans 15 amino acids. CDR1 MDHEN and CDR2 SYDVKM come from the germline V gene. The CDR3 loop reads CASNYRPGLYNEQFF. CDR3 DNA: TGTGCCAGCAACTATAGACCAGGGTTATACAATGAGCAGTTCTTC.

V gene TRBV27 combines with J gene TRBJ2-5; TRBD1 agrees at 10 bases. The CDR3 totals 14 residues. Trimming removed 2 bases from V and 4 bases from J; junction bases left unmatched: 1. Germline CDR1 reads MNHEY; CDR2 reads SMNVEV (reference sequence). The chain's CDR3 is CASSLGTGVETQYF. In DNA form, the CDR3 reads TGTGCCAGCAGTTTAGGGACAGGGGTAGAGACCCAGTACTTC.

The rearrangement links TRBV11-2 to TRBJ2-1; D gene ambiguous. V was shortened by 4 bases and J by 2 bases, with 6 bases between the two germline ends. Germline values: CDR1 SGHAT, CDR2 FQNNGV. There are 13 residues in the CDR3. This chain's CDR3 is CASSSKAYNEQFF. The CDR3 nucleotides are TGTGCCAGCAGCTCGAAAGCCTACAATGAGCAGTTCTTC.

J is TRBJ1-2 and V is TRBV6-5; a weak D match, TRBD1 (5 bases). The CDR3 contains 14 residues. Germline CDR1 reads MNHEY; CDR2 reads SVGAGI. Deletions cut 4 bases from V and 7 bases from J, with 16 bases between. Here the CDR3 reads CASSSPTGPAGYTF. CDR3 coding DNA: TGTGCCAGCAGTTCGCCAACAGGACCTGCTGGCTACACCTTC.

The chain links TRBV7-6 to TRBJ2-1; TRBD2 matches 11 bases. The V gene end was trimmed by 4 bases and the J gene end by 4 bases; junction bases not matched to a gene: 6. The CDR3 contains 16 residues. Germline values: CDR1 SGHVS, CDR2 FNYEAQ. CDR3 residues: CASSSRGTSGYNEQFF. As DNA, the CDR3 is TGTGCCAGCAGCTCCCGCGGGACTAGCGGATACAATGAGCAGTTCTTC.

The count of this clone is one. The chain joins TRBV4-1 to TRBJ1-2, with TRBD1 as a possible D gene (5 bases). V was shortened by 0 bases and J by 4 bases, with 12 bases between the two germline ends. This CDR3 has 15 amino acids. Germline V lookup: CDR1 MGHRA, CDR2 YSYEKL. The CDR3 protein is CASSQDLRAVYGYTF. For the CDR3, the DNA is TGCGCCAGCAGCCAAGATCTCAGGGCTGTCTATGGCTACACCTTC.

The rearrangement joins TRBV9 to TRBJ1-2; 7 positions match TRBD1. Germline lookup yields CDR1 SGDLS and CDR2 YYNGEE. The CDR3 spans 15 residues. The V and J ends lost 0 bases and 2 bases, in that order; junction bases with no gene match: 4. The CDR3 coding sequence is TGTGCCAGCAGCGTAGAAGGGGGCGCAAACTATGGCTACACCTTC. It encodes CASSVEGGANYGYTF. Looking up the rest from reference TRBV9 and TRBJ1-2 gives the full variable domain: DSGVTQTPKHLITATGQRVTLRCSPRSGDLSVYWYQQSLDQGLQFLIQYYNGEERAKGNILERFSAQQFPDLHSELNLSSLELGDSALYFCASSVEGGANYGYTFGSGTRLTVV.

J is TRBJ2-7 and V is TRBV6-5; 11 nucleotides align to TRBD1. V trimming: 5 bases; J trimming: 4 bases; junction bases outside the gene matches: 4. CDR1 is MNHEY and CDR2 is SVGAGI in the germline V gene. This CDR3 has 14 residues. CDR3 DNA sequence: TGTGCCAGCAGTGACCGGGACAGGGGGTACGAGCAGTACTTC. Protein product: CASSDRDRGYEQYF.

The CDR3 region is CASSQMDRGKNIQYF. CDR3 DNA: TGCGCCAGCAGCCAAATGGACAGGGGAAAAAACATTCAGTACTTC. This chain connects TRBV4-1 to TRBJ2-4; TRBD1 agrees at 9 bases. The ends lost 2 bases at V and 4 bases at J; junction bases unmatched: 3. CDR3 length: 15 residues. CDR1 and CDR2 from the germline V gene are MGHRA and YSYEKL.

The rearrangement joins TRBV4-1 to TRBJ2-7; D is uncertain. The CDR3 is made up of 17 amino acids. The germline V gene has CDR1 MGHRA and CDR2 YSYEKL. V was clipped by 1 base and J by 0 bases, with 16 bases between them. CDR3 bases: TGCGCCAGCAGCCAAGCTTCGACTGATGTAGGCTCCTACGAGCAGTACTTC. Its protein is CASSQASTDVGSYEQYF.